The rows below give T cell receptor beta chains drawn from one sample of a study of blood T cell repertoires in COVID-19. Libraries were prepared by immunoSEQ multiplex PCR; TCRdb keeps only in-frame clonotypes and omits some of them. Here the sample spans about 190,000 clones, about 88% being singletons. The sequenced sample consisted of peripheral blood. These receptors were obtained from a human donor in a cohort sampled during active COVID-19. CDR3s include the opening cysteine and the closing phenylalanine or tryptophan. Each record gives: V gene, J gene, clone size, CDR3 length, D gene, CDR3 protein, CDR3 DNA. A D gene is named only where the DNA matches it firmly. Some rows mark clone size as missing; the rest say once, few, many or name a class of expanded clone.

TRBV5-4	TRBJ1-2	-	15	-	CASSLEGVKGYGYTF	TGTGCCAGCAGCCTCGAAGGGGTAAAGGGCTATGGCTACACCTTC
TRBV6-2/TRBV6-3	TRBJ2-5	-	17	TRBD2	CASSYSTSGGAQETQYF	TGTGCCAGCAGTTACTCCACTAGCGGGGGGGCTCAAGAGACCCAGTACTTC
TRBV5-5	TRBJ2-7	-	15	-	CASSLAGQITYEQYF	TGTGCCAGCAGCTTAGCAGGGCAAATTACCTACGAGCAGTACTTC
TRBV14	TRBJ2-2	once	15	TRBD1	CASSPGTGVTGELFF	TGTGCCAGCAGCCCCGGGACAGGGGTGACCGGGGAGCTGTTTTTT
TRBV11-2	TRBJ2-1	-	15	TRBD2	CASSLGSGGALEQFF	TGTGCCAGCAGCTTAGGTAGCGGGGGGGCCCTTGAGCAGTTCTTC
TRBV3-1/TRBV3-2	TRBJ1-2	-	17	-	CASSQDVGAGRASGYTF	TGTGCCAGCAGCCAAGATGTGGGGGCAGGGCGAGCATCAGGCTACACCTTC
TRBV27	TRBJ1-4	-	14	-	CASNTPGSNEKLFF	TGTGCCAGCAACACGCCGGGTTCTAATGAAAAACTGTTTTTT
TRBV29-1	TRBJ2-1	-	17	TRBD2	CSVESGLAGRSYNEQFF	TGCAGCGTTGAATCGGGACTAGCGGGCCGCTCCTACAATGAGCAGTTCTTC
TRBV5-1	TRBJ1-4	once	15	-	CASSDRREGNEKLFF	TGCGCCAGCAGCGACAGACGGGAGGGAAACGAAAAACTGTTTTTT
TRBV7-9	TRBJ1-2	-	14	TRBD1	CAIISGQLLYGYTF	TGTGCCATCATCTCGGGACAGCTCCTCTATGGCTACACCTTC
TRBV5-1	TRBJ2-7	-	15	TRBD2	CASRKTSGDSYEQYF	TGCGCCAGCAGGAAGACTAGCGGAGACTCCTACGAGCAGTACTTC
TRBV7-6	TRBJ2-1	-	18	TRBD2	CASSLEILAGGSPNEQFF	TGTGCCAGCAGCTTAGAGATACTAGCGGGGGGGTCACCCAATGAGCAGTTCTTC
TRBV2	TRBJ2-3	-	19	TRBD1	CASSEPRGRSHSAQDTQYF	TGTGCCAGCAGTGAACCCAGGGGGCGTAGTCATTCCGCACAAGATACGCAGTATTTT
TRBV9	TRBJ2-1	-	16	-	CASSAPSGERYNEQFF	TGTGCCAGCAGCGCCCCGTCGGGGGAGAGATACAATGAGCAGTTCTTC
TRBV18	TRBJ2-7	-	15	TRBD1	CASQGAILGSYEQYF	TGTGCCAGTCAGGGGGCGATCTTGGGCTCCTACGAGCAGTACTTC
TRBV11-2	TRBJ2-7	-	15	-	CASSPKADSHYEQYF	TGTGCCAGCAGCCCCAAGGCGGACAGCCACTACGAGCAGTACTTC
TRBV5-1	TRBJ2-7	-	15	TRBD2	CASSPTSGQRGEQYF	TGCGCCAGCAGCCCCACCTCGGGGCAGCGGGGGGAGCAGTACTTC
TRBV6-1	TRBJ1-2	once	17	-	CASSEVGARGRLYGYTF	TGTGCCAGCAGTGAAGTCGGCGCGCGGGGGCGATTATACGGCTACACCTTC
TRBV5-1	TRBJ2-5	-	16	TRBD1	CASSSPGQRNQETQYF	TGCGCCAGCAGCTCCCCGGGACAGCGAAACCAAGAGACCCAGTACTTC
TRBV11-3	TRBJ2-2	-	14	-	CASSFSPIAGELFF	TGTGCCAGCAGCTTTAGTCCGATTGCGGGGGAGCTGTTTTTT
TRBV6-6	TRBJ1-1	-	12	TRBD1	CASSYGQGEAFF	TGTGCCAGCAGTTACGGACAGGGTGAAGCTTTCTTT
TRBV4-3	TRBJ2-7	-	14	TRBD1	CASSLGQGIDEQYF	TGCGCCAGCAGCCTCGGACAGGGGATCGACGAGCAGTACTTC
TRBV30	TRBJ2-5	-	12	-	CALGGSRETQYF	TGTGCCCTCGGTGGGTCGCGGGAGACCCAGTACTTC
TRBV30	TRBJ1-5	-	14	TRBD1	CAWQTGDRNQPQHF	TGTGCCTGGCAAACAGGGGACCGCAATCAGCCCCAGCATTTT
TRBV7-9	TRBJ1-6	few	15	-	CASSLDGLDNSPLHF	TGTGCCAGCAGCCTAGATGGGCTGGATAATTCACCCCTCCACTTT
TRBV7-2	TRBJ2-7	-	11	-	CASTNGYEQYF	TGTGCCAGCACAAACGGCTACGAGCAGTACTTC
TRBV6-5	TRBJ2-3	-	15	-	CASSYDGGSTETQYF	TGTGCCAGCAGTTACGATGGGGGGTCCACCGAGACGCAGTATTTT
TRBV6-2/TRBV6-3	TRBJ2-6	-	18	-	CASSTQTGTLSGANVLTF	TGTGCCAGCAGCACACAGACAGGTACCCTCTCTGGGGCCAACGTCCTGACTTTC
TRBV6-1	TRBJ2-3	-	15	-	CASSERDSSTDTQYF	TGTGCCAGCAGTGAACGCGATAGCAGCACAGATACGCAGTATTTT
TRBV7-2	TRBJ2-2	-	16	TRBD2	CASSLGAGVYTGELFF	TGTGCCAGCAGCTTAGGAGCGGGAGTCTACACCGGGGAGCTGTTTTTT
TRBV30	TRBJ1-5	-	16	TRBD1	CAWGTGINLVGQPQHF	TGTGCCTGGGGGACAGGGATTAATCTGGTGGGCCAGCCCCAGCATTTT
TRBV28	TRBJ1-5	-	16	-	CASSLLTPYSNQPQHF	TGTGCCAGCAGTTTACTTACACCTTATAGCAATCAGCCCCAGCATTTT